These 21 T cell receptor beta chains share one sample of origin, sequenced in a study of blood T cell repertoires in COVID-19. The assay was immunoSEQ multiplex PCR, and TCRdb's table has in-frame clones only and misses some. The profile shows 150,000 to 200,000 clones, around 85% of them singletons. Sequencing was performed on peripheral blood. Receptors originate from a human donor with acute or convalescent COVID-19. The donor label of this sample is uncertain.

The gene calls are TRBV2 and TRBJ1-1, with D perhaps matching TRBD1 (5 bases). V dropped 3 bases and J dropped 5 bases, with 13 bases sitting between them. This CDR3 has 14 amino acids. The V gene's germline CDR1 is SNHLY and CDR2 FYNNEI. The CDR3 region has the DNA TGTGCCAGCAGTGACGGGTCAGGGATAACTGAAGCTTTCTTT. Encoded protein: CASSDGSGITEAFF. The entire variable domain, with the rest obtained from reference TRBV2 and TRBJ1-1, is as follows: EPEVTQTPSHQVTQMGQEVILRCVPISNHLYFYWYRQILGQKVEFLVSFYNNEISEKSEIFDDQFSVERPDGSNFTLKIRSTKLEDSAMYFCASSDGSGITEAFFGQGTRLTVV.

The J gene is TRBJ2-5, the V gene TRBV7-9, with TRBD2 matching over 8 bases. The CDR3 is made up of 17 amino acids. From germline, CDR1 is SEHNR and CDR2 FQNEAQ (reference sequence). With V trimmed by 4 bases and J by 6 bases, 16 bases remained unmatched. The CDR3 region has the DNA TGTGCCAGCAGCTCTGTTATCCCCGGGACTAGGAAAAAGACCCAGTACTTC. As protein: CASSSVIPGTRKKTQYF.

The J gene is TRBJ1-1, the V gene TRBV27, with a weak D call TRBD1 (5 bases). Trimming removed 5 bases from V and 5 bases from J, with 9 bases in between. Germline V gene sequence: CDR1 MNHEY, CDR2 SMNVEV (reference sequence). CDR3 length: 12 residues. CDR3 amino acids: CASSRGLTEAFF. The CDR3 region has the DNA TGTGCCAGCAGTCGGGGGTTGACTGAAGCTTTCTTT.

The chain combines TRBV7-9 with TRBJ1-2; 7 bases map to TRBD1. This CDR3 comprises 15 residues. The germline CDR1 and CDR2 sequences are SEHNR and FQNEAQ (reference sequence). V shed 5 bases and J 5 bases; nucleotides not matched to a gene: 11. The CDR3 protein is CASSVGQDQTYGYTF. DNA for the CDR3: TGTGCCAGCAGCGTTGGACAGGATCAAACTTATGGCTACACCTTC.

The chain recombines TRBV5-6 with TRBJ2-7; D is possibly TRBD2 (5 bases). The germline V and J ends were trimmed by 0 bases and 2 bases, with 15 bases remaining between them. This CDR3 contains 16 residues. Germline V gives CDR1 SGHDT, CDR2 YYEEEE. CDR3 DNA sequence: TGTGCCAGCAGCTTGGCCTATCTAGCAGGAACCTACGAGCAGTACTTC. This gives the protein CASSLAYLAGTYEQYF.

This clone occurred a few times. This rearrangement joins TRBV6-5 to TRBJ1-5, with a tentative D call TRBD1 (5 bases). Trimming took off 6 bases at V and 2 bases at J, with 14 bases between the two ends. Germline CDR1 and CDR2: MNHEY and SVGAGI. The CDR3 runs 15 residues. Here the CDR3 reads CASSPYGGGNQPQHF. CDR3 DNA sequence: TGTGCCAGCAGCCCGTACGGGGGTGGCAATCAGCCCCAGCATTTT.

V gene TRBV5-4 combines with J gene TRBJ1-6; TRBD1 agrees at 9 bases. CDR1 is SGHNT, CDR2 YYREEE, per germline (reference sequence). The length of the CDR3 is 17 residues. With V trimmed by 1 base and J by 7 bases, 9 bases remained unmatched. The CDR3 DNA reads TGTGCCAGCAGCTTGAATAGAGGGGGACAGGGAAATTCACCCCTCCACTTT. As protein: CASSLNRGGQGNSPLHF.

The rearrangement uses TRBV18 and TRBJ2-1; no firm D call. The CDR3 runs to 14 residues. Trimming took off 0 bases at V and 8 bases at J, with 11 bases between the two ends. Per the germline V gene, CDR1 is KGHSH and CDR2 is LQKENI. Here the CDR3 DNA reads TGTGCCAGCTCACCACCGAGCCTAGATCATGAGCAGTTCTTC. Amino acids: CASSPPSLDHEQFF.

This CDR3 reads CASSRDRGRTEAFF. The CDR3 DNA reads as TGTGCCAGCAGCAGGGACAGGGGACGCACTGAAGCTTTCTTT. The chain links TRBV5-5 to TRBJ1-1; TRBD1 matches 10 bases. This CDR3 contains 14 residues. Trimming at V came to 4 bases and at J to 4 bases, leaving 4 bases not matched to a gene. Germline assignment: CDR1 SGHKS and CDR2 YYEKEE (reference sequence).

This clone was counted a single time. The chain has TRBV6-1 and TRBJ1-5; weak D call: TRBD1 (6 bases). Germline CDR1 reads MNHNS; CDR2 reads SASEGT. Trimming removed 0 bases at V and 2 bases at J, with 14 bases between. This CDR3 region has 17 residues. The CDR3: CASSEARLQGGNQPQHF. CDR3 in DNA: TGTGCCAGCAGTGAAGCGCGCCTACAGGGAGGCAATCAGCCCCAGCATTTT.

This clone was recorded a few times. The rearrangement joins TRBV30 to TRBJ2-6; tentative D call: TRBD1 (5 bases). The CDR3 is made up of 15 amino acids. The V end was cut by 4 bases, the J end by 2 bases, with 12 bases between. Germline lookup yields CDR1 GTSNPN and CDR2 SVGIG (reference sequence). CDR3 residues: CAWTLKGTGANVLTF. The CDR3 nucleotides read TGTGCCTGGACTCTCAAGGGGACTGGGGCCAACGTCCTGACTTTC.

The DNA of the CDR3 is TGTGCCAGCAGCCAGAGCGGGCCCATCACAGATACGCAGTATTTT. Translation gives CASSQSGPITDTQYF. The chain employs TRBV3-1 (or the pseudogene TRBV3-2) and TRBJ2-3; perhaps TRBD2 as D (6 bases). The germline V gene encodes CDR1 LGHDT and CDR2 YNNKEL (reference sequence). With 3 bases removed from V and 2 bases from J, the gap between germline ends came to 12 bases. This CDR3 contains 15 residues.

This chain connects TRBV28 to TRBJ1-6; tentatively, D is TRBD1 (6 bases). Trimming left V 4 bases short and J 18 bases short, with 13 bases between. Germline V gives CDR1 MDHEN, CDR2 SYDVKM. The CDR3 length is 11 residues. The CDR3 bases are TGTGCCAGCAGTTACCCGACAGGTACCCACTTT. Translating gives CASSYPTGTHF.

The rearrangement links TRBV7-3 to TRBJ2-5; 11 bases are shared with TRBD2. The CDR3 has 15 amino acids. V dropped 5 bases and J dropped 2; count of bases not matched to a gene: 4. Germline V gene sequence: CDR1 SGHTA, CDR2 FQGTGA. CDR3 amino acids: CASSIASGGQETQYF. The CDR3 DNA reads TGTGCCAGCAGCATTGCTAGCGGGGGGCAAGAGACCCAGTACTTC.

The chain is built from TRBV6-4 and TRBJ1-1; perhaps TRBD1 as D (6 bases). With 6 bases removed from V and 1 base from J, the gap between germline ends came to 9 bases. Looked up from germline, CDR1 is MRHNA and CDR2 is SNTAGT. CDR3 length equals 13 residues. CDR3: CASRQGPNTEAFF. CDR3 DNA: TGTGCCAGCAGACAGGGTCCGAACACTGAAGCTTTCTTT.

As DNA, the CDR3 is TGCGCCAGCAGCTGGGGGACAGGGCAGCGGGGTGGCTACACCTTC. Amino acid sequence: CASSWGTGQRGGYTF. The chain recombines TRBV5-1 with TRBJ1-2; 9 nucleotides agree with TRBD1. CDR1 and CDR2 from the germline V gene are SGHRS and YFSETQ. Germline trimming cut 3 bases from V and 7 bases from J; bases unmatched to any gene: 10. This CDR3 comprises 15 residues.

The chain uses TRBV6-2 or TRBV6-3 and TRBJ2-3, with 13 bases matching TRBD2. The CDR3 sequence is 17 residues long. Germline CDR1 reads MNHEY; CDR2 reads SVGEGT. The J segment lost 2 bases and the V segment lost 2 bases, leaving 4 bases of the junction unmatched. In nucleotides, the CDR3 is TGTGCCAGCAGTTACGGGGGACTAGCGGGGATCACAGATACGCAGTATTTT. The encoded protein is CASSYGGLAGITDTQYF.

The J gene is TRBJ2-3, the V gene TRBV5-6; 8 bases match TRBD1. The CDR3 spans 17 residues. The V gene end was trimmed by 4 bases and the J gene end by 0 bases; junction bases not matched to a gene: 10. CDR1 and CDR2 (germline): SGHDT, YYEEEE. The CDR3 region is CASSHRGAVTSTDTQYF. The DNA for the CDR3 is TGTGCCAGCAGCCACAGGGGGGCAGTTACTAGCACAGATACGCAGTATTTT.

This clone was counted a single time. The chain carries TRBV15 and TRBJ1-1; the D is unclear. The CDR3 runs 14 residues. Trimming cost V 0 bases and J 4 bases, with 9 bases left between them. Looked up from germline, CDR1 is LNHNV and CDR2 is YYDKDF (reference sequence). The CDR3 is CATSRDHGVTEAFF. DNA of the CDR3: TGTGCCACCAGCAGAGATCATGGAGTCACTGAAGCTTTCTTT. Supplemented by reference TRBV15 and TRBJ1-1, the full variable domain reads DAMVIQNPRYQVTQFGKPVTLSCSQTLNHNVMYWYQQKSSQAPKLLFHYYDKDFNNEADTPDNFQSRRPNTSFCFLDIRSPGLGDTAMYLCATSRDHGVTEAFFGQGTRLTVV.

The J gene is TRBJ1-2, the V gene TRBV6-5; D is unclear. Germline V gene sequence: CDR1 MNHEY, CDR2 SVGAGI. Trimming removed 2 bases at V and 7 bases at J, with 17 bases between. CDR3 size: 15 residues. The CDR3 loop is CASSYGQALSGGYTF. The CDR3 bases are TGTGCCAGCAGTTACGGGCAGGCCCTGTCCGGTGGCTACACCTTC.

Only one count was recorded for this clone. The chain is built from TRBV6-5 and TRBJ1-6, with a tentative D call TRBD1 (5 bases). The CDR3 extends over 15 amino acids. V dropped 7 bases and J dropped 7 bases, with 17 bases sitting between them. Germline values: CDR1 MNHEY, CDR2 SVGAGI. In DNA, the CDR3 is TGTGCCAGCACTAGACAGAGCCCCTGGAATTCACCCCTCCACTTT. It codes for CASTRQSPWNSPLHF.